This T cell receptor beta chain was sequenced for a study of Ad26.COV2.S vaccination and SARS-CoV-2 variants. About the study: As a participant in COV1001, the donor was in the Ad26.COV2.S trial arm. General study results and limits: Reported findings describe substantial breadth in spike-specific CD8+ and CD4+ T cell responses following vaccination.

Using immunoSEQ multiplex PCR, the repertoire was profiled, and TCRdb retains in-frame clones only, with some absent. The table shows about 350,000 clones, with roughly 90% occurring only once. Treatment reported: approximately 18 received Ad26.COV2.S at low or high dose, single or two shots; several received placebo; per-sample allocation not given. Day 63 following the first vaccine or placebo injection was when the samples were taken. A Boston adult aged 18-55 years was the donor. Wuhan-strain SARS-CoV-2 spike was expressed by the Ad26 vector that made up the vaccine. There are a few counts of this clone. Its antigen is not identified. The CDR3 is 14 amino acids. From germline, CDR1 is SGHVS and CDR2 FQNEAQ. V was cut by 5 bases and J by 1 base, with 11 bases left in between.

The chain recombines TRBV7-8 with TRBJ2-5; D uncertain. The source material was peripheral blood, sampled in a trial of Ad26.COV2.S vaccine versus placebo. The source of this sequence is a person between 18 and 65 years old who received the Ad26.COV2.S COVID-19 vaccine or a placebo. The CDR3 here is CASSPRRSQETQYF. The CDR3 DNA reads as TGTGCCAGCAGCCCCCGGCGGAGCCAAGAGACCCAGTACTTC. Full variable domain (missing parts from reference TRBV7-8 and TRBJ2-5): GAGVSQSPRYKVAKRGQDVALRCDPISGHVSLFWYQQALGQGPEFLTYFQNEAQLDKSGLPSDRFFAERPEGSVSTLKIQRTQQEDSAVYLCASSPRRSQETQYFGPGTRLLVL.